Following are 9 T cell receptor beta chains from one sample sequenced in a study of T cell responses to AZD1222 COVID-19 vaccine. The protocol was immunoSEQ multiplex PCR, while the TCRdb copy is restricted to in-frame clones and leaves out a portion. The data show roughly 150,000 clones, with 85% to 90% seen just once and approximately 1.6% held by the top ten. Sequencing used peripheral blood, obtained 28 days after the second AZD1222 dose. The origin of the receptors is an adult who received the AZD1222 COVID-19 vaccine.

The V gene is TRBV6-1, the J gene TRBJ2-7; the D gene is possibly TRBD1 (5 bases). V lost 3 bases and J 6 bases, leaving 18 bases between the germline ends. CDR3 length equals 15 residues. The germline V gene encodes CDR1 MNHNS and CDR2 SASEGT. Written as DNA, the CDR3 is TGTGCCAGCAGTGACACAGACCGGTTGGGGCTCGAGCAGTACTTC. Encoded protein: CASSDTDRLGLEQYF.

The V call is TRBV9, the J call TRBJ1-2; a possible D gene is TRBD1 (5 bases). Deletions cut 4 bases from V and 9 bases from J, with 13 bases between. The CDR3 length is 12 residues. Germline CDR1 SGDLS, CDR2 YYNGEE. The CDR3 reads CASSLGRRRYTF. The CDR3 region has the DNA TGTGCCAGCAGCCTGGGACGGCGGCGCTACACCTTC.

This sequence joins TRBV11-2 and TRBJ2-2; D remains ambiguous. CDR1 and CDR2 from the germline V gene are SGHAT and FQNNGV. The CDR3 loop spans 15 amino acids. V lost 7 bases to trimming and J lost 2 bases, with 14 bases between them. The CDR3 reads CASTLNTGNTGELFF. CDR3 DNA sequence: TGTGCCAGCACCTTGAATACTGGTAACACCGGGGAGCTGTTTTTT.

The CDR3 loop reads CASSLVDEQFF. For the CDR3, the DNA is TGTGCCAGCAGCTTGGTGGATGAGCAGTTCTTC. The chain recombines TRBV5-6 with TRBJ2-1; no reliable D call. Trimming pared 0 bases from V and 8 bases from J, leaving 3 bases between. The germline V gene encodes CDR1 SGHDT and CDR2 YYEEEE. The CDR3 loop spans 11 amino acids.

This chain uses TRBV7-2 with TRBJ1-6; D is possibly TRBD1 (6 bases). This CDR3 spans 15 amino acids. CDR1 and CDR2 from the germline V gene are SGHTA and FQGNSA. CDR3 DNA: TGTGCAACAGCAGGGGTTGCCTCGATTAATTCACCCCTCCACTTT. Translation gives CATAGVASINSPLHF. The complete variable domain, with remaining parts taken from reference TRBV7-2 and TRBJ1-6, reads GAGVSQSPSNKVTEKGKDVELRCDPISGHTALYWYRQSLGQGLEFLIYFQGNSAPDKSGLPSDRFSAERTGGSVSTLTIQRTQQEDSAVYLCATAGVASINSPLHFGNGTRLTVT.

The chain joins TRBV28 to TRBJ1-3, with a possible D match to TRBD1 (6 bases). This CDR3 has 16 amino acids. Deletions cut 4 bases from V and 1 base from J, with 14 bases between. CDR1 is MDHEN and CDR2 is SYDVKM in the germline V gene. This CDR3 reads CASSSRRGASGNTIYF. CDR3 DNA: TGTGCCAGCAGTTCCCGCAGGGGCGCGTCTGGAAACACCATATATTTT.

Only one count was recorded for this clone. CDR3: CASSLLPSTDTQYF. The CDR3 bases are TGTGCCAGCAGCTTGCTACCTAGCACAGATACGCAGTATTTT. This chain joins TRBV7-3 and TRBJ2-3; D is ambiguous. Germline values: CDR1 SGHTA, CDR2 FQGTGA. V was pared by 3 bases and J by 0 bases, with 7 bases between. The CDR3 is 14 residues long.

The rearrangement joins TRBV5-1 to TRBJ2-3; 8 bases match TRBD2. This CDR3 is built from 18 residues. The V and J ends lost 0 bases and 2 bases, in that order; junction bases with no gene match: 11. Germline-derived CDR1 and CDR2 are SGHRS and YFSETQ. Written as DNA, the CDR3 is TGCGCCAGCAGCTTGGAACCTAGCGGGCGCTATAACACAGATACGCAGTATTTT. Protein product: CASSLEPSGRYNTDTQYF.

V gene TRBV5-1 combines with J gene TRBJ1-6; a possible D gene is TRBD1 (6 bases). There are 16 residues in the CDR3. Per the germline V gene, CDR1 is SGHRS and CDR2 is YFSETQ. The V end lost 2 bases, the J end lost 2 bases, and 11 bases lay between the germline ends. The CDR3 sequence is CASSFSGDTYNSPLHF. The CDR3 nucleotides are TGCGCCAGCAGCTTTTCGGGGGACACCTATAATTCACCCCTCCACTTT.